A selection of T cell receptor beta chains follows, all from one sample in a study of blood T cell repertoires in COVID-19. TCRdb's copy holds only in-frame clones and misses some; the assay was immunoSEQ multiplex PCR. The sample includes about 110,000 clones, around nine tenths seen only once; the top ten take 1% to 1.5%. Sequenced input: peripheral blood. All receptors derive from a woman under 40 with acute or convalescent COVID-19. The CDR3 runs from the conserved cysteine through the conserved F or W. The D gene is left open where the match is weak. A clone size is listed for some rows: how often the clone was seen (once, few, many), or a class if it is expanded.

clone_size	j_call	d_call	v_call	cdr3_nt	cdr3_aa
once	TRBJ2-1	NA	TRBV20-1	TGCAGTGCTAGTCTTTCGCCAGGCAATGAGCAGTTCTTC	CSASLSPGNEQFF
NA	TRBJ1-5	NA	TRBV28	TGTGCCAGCATAATCAAGGGGGGGGGAACAACGGGCAATCAGCCCCAGCATTTT	CASIIKGGGTTGNQPQHF
NA	TRBJ2-4	NA	TRBV15	TGTGCCACCAGCAGTACCGACTACAAAAACATTCAGTACTTC	CATSSTDYKNIQYF
NA	TRBJ1-5	NA	TRBV5-4	TGTGCCAGCAGCTTGATAGGGGACAATCAGCCCCAGCATTTT	CASSLIGDNQPQHF
NA	TRBJ2-1	NA	TRBV7-9	TGTGCCAGCAGCCTCGGGACTGTATCCTACAATGAGCAGTTCTTC	CASSLGTVSYNEQFF
once	TRBJ2-7	NA	TRBV4-2	TGTGCCAGCAGCCAAGATCCCGCAGGGCGCTCCTACGAGCAGTACTTC	CASSQDPAGRSYEQYF
NA	TRBJ1-5	NA	TRBV21-1	TGTGCCAGCAGCAAAGGTCGAGGGAGGGATCAGCCCCAGCATTTT	CASSKGRGRDQPQHF
NA	TRBJ2-2	NA	TRBV7-7	TGTGCTAGCAGCTTGGGCACCGCGAACACCGGGGAGCTGTTTTTT	CASSLGTANTGELFF
once	TRBJ1-2	NA	TRBV7-2	TGTGCCAGCAGCCCCCAGGGCCGCGGTAGAATCTATGGCTACACCTTC	CASSPQGRGRIYGYTF
few	TRBJ2-5	NA	TRBV6-5	TGTGCCAGCAGACAAACTACTAAAGAGACCCAGTACTTC	CASRQTTKETQYF
NA	TRBJ1-3	TRBD1	TRBV4-1	TGCGCCAGCAGCCAGGGAGGGACAGGGGTTGGAAACACCATATATTTT	CASSQGGTGVGNTIYF
NA	TRBJ2-3	NA	TRBV18	TGTGCCAGCTCACCTATCGGCGGAACCTCTAGCACAGATACGCAGTATTTT	CASSPIGGTSSTDTQYF
NA	TRBJ1-6	TRBD1	TRBV11-2	TGTGCCAGCAGCTTTTGGACAGGGGATAATTCACCCCTCCACTTT	CASSFWTGDNSPLHF
NA	TRBJ1-2	TRBD1	TRBV4-1	TGCGCCAGCAGCCAAGAAGTACGGGACAGGGGGGGTGGCTACACCTTC	CASSQEVRDRGGGYTF
once	TRBJ2-7	TRBD2	TRBV11-2	TGTGCCAGCAGCTTAGTAGGACTAGCGGGAGACGAGCAGTACTTC	CASSLVGLAGDEQYF
NA	TRBJ1-2	TRBD1	TRBV5-4	TGTGCCAGCAGCTTCGGACAGGGCCGTGGCTACACCTTC	CASSFGQGRGYTF
NA	TRBJ2-7	NA	TRBV6-5	TGTGCCAGCAGTTACCAAGGGACTTTGAACGAGCAGTACTTC	CASSYQGTLNEQYF